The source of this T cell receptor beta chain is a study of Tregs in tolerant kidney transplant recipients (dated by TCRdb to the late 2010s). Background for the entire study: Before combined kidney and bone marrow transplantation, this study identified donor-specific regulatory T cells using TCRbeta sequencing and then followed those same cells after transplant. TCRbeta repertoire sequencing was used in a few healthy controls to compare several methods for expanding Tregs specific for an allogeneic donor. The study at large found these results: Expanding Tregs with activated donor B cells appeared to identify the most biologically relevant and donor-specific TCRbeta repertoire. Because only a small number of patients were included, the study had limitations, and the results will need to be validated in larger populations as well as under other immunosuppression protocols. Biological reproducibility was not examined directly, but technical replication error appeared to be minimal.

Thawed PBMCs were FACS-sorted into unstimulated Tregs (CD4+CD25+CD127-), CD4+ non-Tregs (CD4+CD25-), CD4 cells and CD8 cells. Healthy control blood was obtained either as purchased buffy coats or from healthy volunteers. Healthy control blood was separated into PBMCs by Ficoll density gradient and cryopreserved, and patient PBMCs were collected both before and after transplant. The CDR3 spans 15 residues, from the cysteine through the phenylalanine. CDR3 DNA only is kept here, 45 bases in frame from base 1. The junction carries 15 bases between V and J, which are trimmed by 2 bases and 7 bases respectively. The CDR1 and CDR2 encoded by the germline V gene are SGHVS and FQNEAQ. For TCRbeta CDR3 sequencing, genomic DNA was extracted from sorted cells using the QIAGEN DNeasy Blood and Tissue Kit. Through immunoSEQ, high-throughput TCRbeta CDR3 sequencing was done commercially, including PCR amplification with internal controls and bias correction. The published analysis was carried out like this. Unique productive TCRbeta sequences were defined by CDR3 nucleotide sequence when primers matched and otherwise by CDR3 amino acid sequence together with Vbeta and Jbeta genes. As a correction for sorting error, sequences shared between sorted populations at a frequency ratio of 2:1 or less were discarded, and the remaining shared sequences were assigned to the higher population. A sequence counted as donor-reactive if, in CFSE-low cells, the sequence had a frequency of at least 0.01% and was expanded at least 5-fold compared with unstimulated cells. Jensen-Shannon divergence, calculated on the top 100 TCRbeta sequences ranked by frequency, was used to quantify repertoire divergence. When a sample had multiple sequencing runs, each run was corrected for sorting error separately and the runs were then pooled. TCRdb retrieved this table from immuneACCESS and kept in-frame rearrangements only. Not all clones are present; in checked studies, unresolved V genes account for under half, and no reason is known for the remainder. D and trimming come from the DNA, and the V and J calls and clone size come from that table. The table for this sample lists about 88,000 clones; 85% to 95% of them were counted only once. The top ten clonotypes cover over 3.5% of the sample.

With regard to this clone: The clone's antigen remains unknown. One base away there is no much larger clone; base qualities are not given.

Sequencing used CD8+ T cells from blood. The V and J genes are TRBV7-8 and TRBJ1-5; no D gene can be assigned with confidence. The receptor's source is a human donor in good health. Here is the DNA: TGTGCCAGCAGCTTACAGGCAGGACCAGGACAGCCCCAGCATTTT. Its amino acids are CASSLQAGPGQPQHF.